Sequencing of this T cell receptor beta chain was carried out in a study of cytotoxic CD8 clonotypes in ibrutinib-treated CLL. Overall study: For this cohort, patients were about a dozen relapsed/refractory and approximately 15 treatment-naive, while under 18 were IGHV unmutated. Response samples followed a median around 11 months of treatment, range 6 to 36. Samples averaged about 260,000 productive templates and some 91,000 productive rearrangements.

Genomic DNA for TCR beta libraries, around 2.1 micrograms, came from cryopreserved PBMCs. Sequenced by immunoSEQ multiplex PCR; TCRdb stores in-frame clones only, minus some. The table has about 130,000 clones, approximately 80% seen once. The CDR3 is 15 residues long. Germline CDR1 is SGHRS and CDR2 is YFSETQ. V lost 4 bases and J 4 bases, leaving 17 bases between the germline ends. This clone was found a few times. The chain joins TRBV5-1 to TRBJ2-5; possible D gene TRBD2, 5 bases. This TCR was sampled from a human donor with chronic lymphocytic leukemia. The sample was PBMCs, taken after 24 months of ibrutinib treatment. CDR3 bases: TGCGCCAGCAGCCCGACCGGGAATTTCGGAGAGACCCAGTACTTC. Its translation: CASSPTGNFGETQYF.